Presented here are 18 T cell receptor beta chains from one specimen sequenced in a study of blood T cell repertoires in COVID-19. The table came from immunoSEQ multiplex PCR; TCRdb's copy has only in-frame clones and leaves some out. Of approximately 320,000 clones listed, 87% are singletons. Input material: PBMCs or T cells enriched from blood (not recorded which). These receptors all come from a woman between 18 and 29 years old who had recovered from COVID-19.

The chain recombines TRBV5-1 with TRBJ1-2; a weak D match, TRBD1 (5 bases). V was clipped by 3 bases and J by 2 bases, with 11 bases between them. Germline V gene lookup returns CDR1 SGHRS and CDR2 YFSETQ. This CDR3 is 14 amino acids long. The chain's CDR3 is CASSSGGGNYGYTF. The CDR3 DNA sequence: TGCGCCAGCAGCTCCGGGGGAGGGAACTATGGCTACACCTTC.

V and J are TRBV7-9 and TRBJ1-3; D is perhaps TRBD1 (6 bases). Germline V CDR1 and CDR2: SEHNR, FQNEAQ (reference sequence). This CDR3 comprises 13 residues. Trimming removed 11 bases from V and 2 bases from J, with 13 bases in between. The CDR3 DNA reads TGTGCCGGTTTAGGACAGCCTGGAAACACCATATATTTT. This translates into CAGLGQPGNTIYF.

This rearrangement joins TRBV28 to TRBJ1-1, with D maybe TRBD1 (5 bases). Germline CDR1 MDHEN, CDR2 SYDVKM. The germline V and J ends were trimmed by 2 bases and 1 base, with 14 bases remaining between them. The CDR3 runs 16 residues. The CDR3 spells CASSLPGTTKNTEAFF. The CDR3 region has the DNA TGTGCCAGCAGTTTACCCGGGACTACTAAGAACACTGAAGCTTTCTTT.

The chain uses TRBV5-1 and TRBJ1-1; 9 nucleotides line up with TRBD1. The CDR3 extends over 13 amino acids. After removal of 4 bases from V and 7 bases from J, the junction contained 5 bases not matched to a gene. Per the germline V gene, CDR1 is SGHRS and CDR2 is YFSETQ. The CDR3 reads CASSEQGAGEAFF. The CDR3 nucleotides read TGCGCCAGCAGCGAACAGGGGGCCGGTGAAGCTTTCTTT. The variable domain in full, completed from reference TRBV5-1 and TRBJ1-1, reads KAGVTQTPRYLIKTRGQQVTLSCSPISGHRSVSWYQQTPGQGLQFLFEYFSETQRNKGNFPGRFSGRQFSNSRSEMNVSTLELGDSALYLCASSEQGAGEAFFGQGTRLTVV.

This clone was picked up a small number of times. V and J are TRBV7-3 and TRBJ1-1; D unclear. V was trimmed by 5 bases and J by 5 bases, leaving 12 bases between them. Germline V gene sequence: CDR1 SGHTA, CDR2 FQGTGA. The CDR3 spans 13 residues. The CDR3, as DNA: TGTGCCAGCAGCCTAGGACTGAGGACTGAAGCTTTCTTT. Translation gives CASSLGLRTEAFF.

The CDR3 sequence is CASSQWTGGDYGYTF. The CDR3 DNA follows: TGTGCCAGCAGCCAATGGACAGGGGGTGACTATGGCTACACCTTC. The V and J genes are TRBV3-1 (or the pseudogene TRBV3-2) and TRBJ1-2; 10 bases agree with TRBD1. V dropped 2 bases and J dropped 3; count of bases not matched to a gene: 3. This CDR3 contains 15 residues. Germline V lookup: CDR1 LGHDT, CDR2 YNNKEL (reference sequence).

The rearrangement links TRBV4-2 to TRBJ2-1; 12 nucleotides align to TRBD2. CDR3 length: 16 amino acids. Germline V gene lookup returns CDR1 LGHNA and CDR2 YNFKEQ. The J segment lost 6 bases and the V segment lost 3 bases, leaving 6 bases of the junction unmatched. The CDR3 region is CASSQVLAGGGNEQFF. CDR3 bases: TGTGCCAGCAGCCAGGTCCTAGCGGGGGGGGGCAATGAGCAGTTCTTC.

The chain is built from TRBV30 and TRBJ1-3; D possibly corresponds to TRBD1 (6 bases). The V gene lost 2 bases and the J gene lost 0 bases, with 14 bases spanning the gap. The CDR3 loop spans 16 amino acids. In germline, CDR1 is GTSNPN, CDR2 SVGIG (reference sequence). The CDR3 protein is CAWSRMEGGSGNTIYF. The CDR3 DNA is TGTGCCTGGAGTCGCATGGAAGGGGGCTCTGGAAACACCATATATTTT.

This rearrangement joins TRBV7-2 to TRBJ1-3, with D maybe TRBD1 (6 bases). The CDR3 loop spans 15 amino acids. The germline CDR1 and CDR2 sequences are SGHTA and FQGNSA. V lost 5 bases, J lost 4 bases, and 15 bases lay in between. The CDR3 sequence is CASSPGGGHGNTIYF. CDR3 nucleotides: TGTGCCAGCAGCCCTGGGGGGGGGCACGGAAACACCATATATTTT.

This chain connects TRBV6-5 to TRBJ1-3; D gene ambiguous. CDR1 is MNHEY and CDR2 is SVGAGI in the germline V gene. V lost 7 bases and J 0 bases, leaving 13 bases between the germline ends. The CDR3 is 15 amino acids. CDR3 nucleotide sequence: TGTGCCAGCACCAAGGTCGGAGTCTCTGGAAACACCATATATTTT. As protein: CASTKVGVSGNTIYF.

J is TRBJ2-1 and V is TRBV7-9; 12 positions agree with TRBD2. CDR3 length equals 17 residues. Germline assignment: CDR1 SEHNR and CDR2 FQNEAQ (reference sequence). Germline trimming cut 8 bases from V and 5 bases from J; bases unmatched to any gene: 13. CDR3 in DNA: TGTGCCAGCGGAGAGACTAGCGGGGGACTCGTACACAATGAGCAGTTCTTC. The encoded protein is CASGETSGGLVHNEQFF.

This clone has a handful of counts. The CDR3 protein is CASSLLAGVGLEQYF. CDR3 sequence (DNA): TGTGCCAGCAGCTTACTTGCGGGGGTCGGGCTCGAGCAGTACTTC. V is TRBV7-9 and J is TRBJ2-7; TRBD2 matches at 7 bases. With 2 bases clipped from V and 6 bases from J, the junction kept 10 bases outside the gene matches. CDR1 and CDR2 from the germline V gene are SEHNR and FQNEAQ (reference sequence). This CDR3 region has 15 residues.

This sequence joins TRBV19 and TRBJ1-5; a possible D gene is TRBD1 (6 bases). This CDR3 has 15 residues. The V gene lost 7 bases and the J gene lost 3 bases, with 16 bases spanning the gap. The germline gives CDR1 LNHDA, CDR2 SQIVND (reference sequence). The CDR3 region has the DNA TGTGCCAGTACCCGAGGGGGGGTGAACAATCAGCCCCAGCATTTT. Translating it yields CASTRGGVNNQPQHF.

The chain uses TRBV5-1 and TRBJ1-1, with 7 bases aligning to TRBD1. V trimming: 0 bases; J trimming: 0 bases; junction bases outside the gene matches: 2. Germline CDR1 is SGHRS and CDR2 is YFSETQ. The CDR3 loop spans 15 amino acids. The CDR3: CASSLGGQLNTEAFF. The DNA of the CDR3 is TGCGCCAGCAGCTTGGGGGGACAGCTGAACACTGAAGCTTTCTTT.

The CDR3 nucleotides read TGCAGCCAGCGCGGACTAGCGGACAATGAGCAGTTCTTC. Translating it yields CSQRGLADNEQFF. This sequence joins TRBV29-1 and TRBJ2-1; 10 nucleotides line up with TRBD2. Trimming took 8 bases from V and 5 from J; bases not matched to a gene: 6. CDR3 size: 13 residues. The germline gives CDR1 SQVTM, CDR2 ANQGSEA.

This sequence joins TRBV9 and TRBJ1-5; 8 nucleotides align to TRBD1. The CDR3 consists of 15 residues. Germline loops: CDR1 SGDLS, CDR2 YYNGEE. V lost 0 bases, J lost 5 bases, and 4 bases stayed unmatched. CDR3 nucleotide sequence: TGTGCCAGCAGCGTAGGGACAGGGACCGATCAGCCCCAGCATTTT. It yields the protein CASSVGTGTDQPQHF.

The chain employs TRBV2 and TRBJ1-2; 9 bases match TRBD1. CDR1 and CDR2 (germline): SNHLY, FYNNEI. This CDR3 is built from 14 residues. With 6 bases clipped from V and 3 bases from J, the junction kept 5 bases outside the gene matches. The CDR3 loop is CASRGGTGYYGYTF. CDR3 nucleotides: TGTGCCAGCAGGGGAGGGACAGGGTACTATGGCTACACCTTC.

The chain employs TRBV7-2 and TRBJ2-3, with D unclear. This CDR3 has 15 residues. Germline CDR1 SGHTA, CDR2 FQGNSA. Trimming left V 5 bases short and J 0 bases short, with 12 bases between. CDR3 bases: TGTGCCAGCAGCCCCCGACTTGGGAGCACAGATACGCAGTATTTT. As protein: CASSPRLGSTDTQYF.